The entry below describes one T cell receptor (beta chain). Its antigen is unidentified. Using immunoSEQ multiplex PCR, the repertoire was profiled, and TCRdb retains in-frame clones only, with some absent. The data contain approximately 160,000 clones, 86% of them seen just once; the ten biggest clones take up about 6%. The CDR3 is made up of 14 amino acids. Germline CDR1 and CDR2: SQVTM and ANQGSEA. The V segment lost 5 bases and the J segment 4 bases; nucleotides outside the gene matches: 8. The data derive from a study of cytomegalovirus exposure and HLA in healthy donors. Overall study results and limits: The study labeled 150 or so TCR beta chains cytomegalovirus-associated. Most observed TCR sequences were rare, whereas some public TCRs were detected in many donors. Using the classifier, cytomegalovirus status was reportedly diagnosed with high specificity and sensitivity. In the roughly 110 validation repertoires, around 95% of cluster scores exceeded 0, per a later analysis.

This receptor was taken from a woman aged 30 to 39 in good health and CMV-seronegative. The specimen sequenced was PBMCs. The V gene is TRBV29-1, the J gene TRBJ1-2; 9 nucleotides agree with TRBD1. CDR3 bases: TGCAGCGTTACTCGGACAGGGGTTAGCTATGGCTACACCTTC. Translated: CSVTRTGVSYGYTF.